Below are 19 T cell receptor beta chains sequenced from a single sample in a study of T-cell reconstitution after alpha-beta-depleted transplantation in children. Using unique molecular identifiers, the investigators prepared the TCRbeta library. TCRdb processed the PCR reads anew with MiXCR; each CDR3 protein has one entry. The sample has about 160,000 distinct CDR3 sequences; 11% are singletons. The sequences come from PBMCs, collected before TCRalphabeta/CD19-depleted stem cell transplant. The receptors stem from a boy aged 2 to 10 with acute myeloid leukemia, due to receive a stem cell transplant.

This clonotype has a count of ten or more. The genes are TRBV6-5 and TRBJ2-5; 9 bases agree with TRBD2. CDR3 length: 16 amino acids. Germline assignment: CDR1 MNHEY and CDR2 SVGAGI. V was clipped by 2 bases and J by 2 bases; unmatched bases: 6. CDR3 in DNA: TGTGCCAGCAGTTACCGCGGGAGGGCGGGGCAAGAGACCCAGTACTTC. Residues: CASSYRGRAGQETQYF.

Ten or more counts support this clonotype. The chain uses TRBV18 and TRBJ2-1, with D possibly TRBD1 on 6 matching bases. Germline V lookup: CDR1 KGHSH, CDR2 LQKENI. Trimming removed 4 bases from V and 0 bases from J, with 13 bases in between. This CDR3 has 16 amino acids. CDR3 DNA sequence: TGTGCCAGCTCACGTGATACAGGGTCCTCCTACAATGAGCAGTTCTTC. The encoded protein is CASSRDTGSSYNEQFF. Together with reference TRBV18 and TRBJ2-1, the CDR3 gives the full variable domain: NAGVMQNPRHLVRRRGQEARLRCSPMKGHSHVYWYRQLPEEGLKFMVYLQKENIIDESGMPKERFSAEFPKEGPSILRIQQVVRGDSAAYFCASSRDTGSSYNEQFFGPGTRLTVL.

The table lists this clonotype with many counts. The chain couples TRBV4-2 to TRBJ2-1, with 7 nucleotides matching TRBD2. CDR1 LGHNA and CDR2 YNFKEQ come from the germline V gene. The length of the CDR3 is 16 residues. V was pared by 0 bases and J by 8 bases, with 10 bases of the junction left unmatched. The CDR3 nucleotides read TGTGCCAGCAGCCAAGAAATTTTCAGCGGGAACGATGAGCAGTTCTTC. This gives the protein CASSQEIFSGNDEQFF.

Regarding this clonotype: Given a much more abundant clone one base away, this may be a read error. The chain has TRBV12-3 or TRBV12-4 and TRBJ2-1, with TRBD2 as a possible D gene (7 bases). Trimming cost V 8 bases and J 16 bases, with 21 bases left between them. This CDR3 comprises 12 residues. The CDR3: CASEMVGGRQFF. The CDR3, as DNA: TGTGCCAGCGAGATGGTGGGGGGGCGGCAATTCTTC.

This clonotype was counted many times. The chain couples TRBV4-1 to TRBJ2-2; 10 positions agree with TRBD2. With 4 bases clipped from V and 4 bases from J, the junction kept 9 bases outside the gene matches. Germline loops: CDR1 MGHRA, CDR2 YSYEKL. The CDR3 consists of 17 residues. CDR3 sequence: CASSPIGVAGGTGELFF. As DNA, the CDR3 is TGCGCCAGCAGCCCAATCGGAGTAGCGGGGGGCACCGGGGAGCTGTTTTTT.

The table lists this clonotype with many counts. The chain uses TRBV11-2 and TRBJ2-7, with TRBD2 matching 10 bases. J lost 4 bases, V lost 4 bases, and 16 bases had no gene match. CDR3 length: 18 residues. Per germline, CDR1 SGHAT and CDR2 FQNNGV. DNA of the CDR3: TGTGCCAGCAGCTCCAGGGCGGCTAGCGGGAGTATTTTATACGAGCAGTACTTC. This gives the protein CASSSRAASGSILYEQYF.

This clonotype has a count of ten or more. The V gene is TRBV14, the J gene TRBJ2-7; D may be TRBD1 (5 bases). This CDR3 is 14 amino acids long. Trimming shortened V by 2 bases and J by 3 bases, and 11 bases separated the two germline ends. CDR1 and CDR2 from the germline V gene are SGHDN and FVKESK. The CDR3 region is CASSQKRTGYEQYF. The CDR3 DNA reads TGTGCCAGCAGCCAAAAAAGAACAGGCTACGAGCAGTACTTC.

The sample holds many counts of this clonotype. The CDR3 region has the DNA TGCAGCGTTGAAGGCTCTACACAGGGGAAGAGCACTGAAGCTTTCTTT. Protein sequence: CSVEGSTQGKSTEAFF. The rearrangement links TRBV29-1 to TRBJ1-1; 7 bases agree with TRBD1. The germline gives CDR1 SQVTM, CDR2 ANQGSEA. Losses at the gene ends were 1 base for V and 4 bases for J; bases not matched to a gene: 12. CDR3 size: 16 residues.

The sample holds many counts of this clonotype. The V call is TRBV20-1, the J call TRBJ1-2; D is ambiguous. The germline gives CDR1 DFQATT, CDR2 SNEGSKA (reference sequence). Trimming pared 0 bases from V and 2 bases from J, leaving 7 bases between. The CDR3 spans 13 residues. The CDR3 protein is CSAREGGNYGYTF. In DNA form, the CDR3 reads TGCAGTGCTAGAGAGGGAGGCAACTATGGCTACACCTTC.

Ten or more counts support this clonotype. This chain uses TRBV5-1 with TRBJ1-6, with 7 bases fitting TRBD1. J was trimmed by 10 bases and V by 1 base; bases with no gene match: 5. CDR3 length equals 14 residues. CDR1 is SGHRS and CDR2 is YFSETQ in the germline V gene. The CDR3 DNA follows: TGCGCCAGCAGCTTGTGGCAGGGGGGCTCACCCCTCCACTTT. Protein: CASSLWQGGSPLHF.

This clonotype was counted at least ten times. CDR3 sequence reads: CASSPSRGRTEAFF. In nucleotides, the CDR3 is TGTGCCAGCAGCCCTAGCCGGGGGAGGACTGAAGCTTTCTTT. The V and J genes are TRBV13 and TRBJ1-1; D perhaps matches TRBD1 (5 bases). Germline V gene sequence: CDR1 PRHDT, CDR2 FYEKMQ (reference sequence). V lost 5 bases and J lost 5, with 15 bases in between. The CDR3 is 14 residues long.

In its sample, this clonotype was seen many times. The V and J genes are TRBV12-3 or TRBV12-4 and TRBJ2-2; 13 nucleotides align to TRBD2. This CDR3 contains 16 residues. V gave up 6 bases and J gave up 6 bases; unmatched junction bases: 7. CDR3 DNA: TGTGCCAGCAGACCACTAGCGGGAGGGGGGGCCGGGGAGCTGTTTTTT. Amino acid sequence: CASRPLAGGGAGELFF.

This clonotype was counted a few times. The V call is TRBV5-6, the J call TRBJ1-2, with D unclear. V lost 4 bases and J 8 bases, leaving 15 bases between the germline ends. CDR3 length: 13 residues. The germline CDR1 and CDR2 sequences are SGHDT and YYEEEE. CDR3 region: CASSPGLPRGYTF. In nucleotides, the CDR3 is TGTGCCAGCAGCCCCGGGCTACCCCGCGGCTACACCTTC. The variable domain in full, with the rest retrieved from reference TRBV5-6 and TRBJ1-2, is DAGVTQSPTHLIKTRGQQVTLRCSPKSGHDTVSWYQQALGQGPQFIFQYYEEEERQRGNFPDRFSGHQFPNYSSELNVNALLLGDSALYLCASSPGLPRGYTFGSGTRLTVV.

This clonotype was seen ten or more times. J is TRBJ2-1 and V is TRBV7-8; 12 nucleotides align to TRBD1. CDR1 SGHVS and CDR2 FQNEAQ come from the germline V gene. The CDR3 covers 16 residues. Trimming removed 1 base from V and 5 bases from J; junction bases left unmatched: 3. The CDR3 coding sequence is TGTGCCAGCAGCTTAGACCGGGACAGGGGGCACAATGAGCAGTTCTTC. It specifies CASSLDRDRGHNEQFF.

This clonotype was seen many times. The chain recombines TRBV2 with TRBJ1-2, with 7 positions matching TRBD1. Germline values: CDR1 SNHLY, CDR2 FYNNEI. The CDR3 has 16 residues. Trimming cost V 6 bases and J 3 bases; bases outside gene matches: 13. DNA of the CDR3: TGTGCCAGCAGGCTCGCCCACAGGGGAGGCGACTATGGCTACACCTTC. Translating gives CASRLAHRGGDYGYTF.

This clonotype has at least ten counts. V is TRBV28 and J is TRBJ2-1, with 15 bases aligning to TRBD2. The CDR3 totals 15 residues. From germline, CDR1 is MDHEN and CDR2 SYDVKM. The trim removed 5 bases at V and 15 bases at J, leaving 11 bases unmatched. The CDR3 region is CASSPGLAGGLRLFF. The CDR3 DNA is TGTGCCAGCAGTCCGGGACTAGCGGGAGGTCTCAGGCTGTTCTTC.

This clonotype has ten or more counts. The chain couples TRBV5-1 to TRBJ2-7; D might be TRBD2 (6 bases). CDR3 length equals 14 residues. The germline V gene encodes CDR1 SGHRS and CDR2 YFSETQ. With 4 bases removed from V and 1 base from J, the gap between germline ends came to 12 bases. The CDR3 sequence is CASSTRDSSYEQYF. Here the CDR3 DNA reads TGCGCCAGCAGCACCCGGGACTCTTCCTACGAGCAGTACTTC.

This clonotype appeared many times. The V gene is TRBV28, the J gene TRBJ2-7, with 7 bases matching TRBD1. CDR3 length equals 16 residues. CDR1 is MDHEN, CDR2 SYDVKM, per germline. After removal of 5 bases from V and 7 bases from J, the junction contained 17 bases not matched to a gene. CDR3 sequence: CASSAPQGVPLWEQYF. CDR3 DNA: TGTGCCAGCAGTGCGCCTCAGGGGGTACCCCTCTGGGAGCAGTACTTC. The whole variable domain, filled in from reference TRBV28 and TRBJ2-7, reads DVKVTQSSRYLVKRTGEKVFLECVQDMDHENMFWYRQDPGLGLRLIYFSYDVKMKEKGDIPEGYSVSREKKERFSLILESASTNQTSMYLCASSAPQGVPLWEQYFGPGTRLTVT.

V is TRBV6-1 and J is TRBJ2-5; D could derive from TRBD1 or TRBD2 (5 bases each). The CDR3 has 13 amino acids. Deletions cut 8 bases from V and 0 bases from J, with 10 bases between. Germline assignment: CDR1 MNHNS and CDR2 SASEGT. CDR3 nucleotides: TGTGCCAGCTTAGGGACCTACCAAGAGACCCAGTACTTC. It yields the protein CASLGTYQETQYF.